This entry is about one T cell receptor beta chain. The data derive from a study of memory CD4+ T cells and cytomegalovirus serostatus. Study-wide context: Of the healthy Belgian adults, several were CMV seropositive and approximately 25 seronegative.

Germline values: CDR1 MNHEY, CDR2 SVGAGI. The CDR3 totals 16 residues. Trimming cost V 4 bases and J 4 bases; bases outside gene matches: 10. The sort gate was single viable CD3+CD4+CD8-CD45RO+ cells for memory CD4+ T cells. Assay used: immunoSEQ multiplex PCR; TCRdb lists only in-frame clones, some missing. The data show 45,000 to 50,000 clones, roughly 80% seen once. The sequencing sample was made of memory CD4+ T cells from blood. The receptor was isolated from an adult in good health and CMV-seronegative. J is TRBJ1-2 and V is TRBV6-5; 9 nucleotides agree with TRBD1. CDR3 nucleotide sequence: TGTGCCAGCAGTTCAAATCAGGACAGGGGAGTCTATGGCTACACCTTC. Amino acid sequence: CASSSNQDRGVYGYTF.